This entry features one T cell receptor (beta chain) sequence. TCRdb's table, derived via immunoSEQ multiplex PCR, lists solely in-frame clones and lacks some. The sample shows 70,000 to 85,000 clones, about 90% of them seen only once. This record belongs to a study of T cell changes during pregnancy in multiple sclerosis. Losses at the gene ends were 4 bases for V and 6 bases for J; bases not matched to a gene: 7. The CDR3 is made up of 15 amino acids. Germline-derived CDR1 and CDR2 are SEHNR and FQNEAQ (reference sequence). The J gene is TRBJ2-2, the V gene TRBV7-9, with 8 positions matching TRBD2. This TCR derives from a female donor with multiple sclerosis, enrolled in a pregnancy study. The source material was peripheral blood, sampled before pregnancy. CDR3 in amino acids: CASSSGLAPSGELFF. In DNA form, the CDR3 reads TGTGCCAGCAGCTCCGGACTAGCCCCATCCGGGGAGCTGTTTTTT.